Given below is one TCR beta chain in context. TCRdb analysed the multiplex PCR reads with MiXCR anew, one entry per CDR3 protein. Of around 43,000 distinct CDR3 sequences listed, under 30% are singletons. This entry comes from a study of breast tumors, draining lymph nodes, adjacent tissues. V was clipped by 6 bases and J by 7 bases, with 15 bases between them. CDR1 and CDR2 from the germline V gene are KGHSH and LQKENI. The CDR3 extends over 13 amino acids. V gene TRBV18 combines with J gene TRBJ1-1; D perhaps matches TRBD1 (6 bases). The sequenced sample was breast tumor tissue. This clonotype originated in a female donor with breast cancer. Some clones in this sample may be carry-over from other donors' samples. The CDR3 nucleotides read TGTGCCAGCTCCTCGGGGGCGGGCAGTGAAGCTTTCTTT. Its translation: CASSSGAGSEAFF.